The clone carrying this TCR beta chain was recorded only once. The PCR had 60 Vbeta and 13 Jbeta primers. Using immunoSEQ multiplex PCR, the repertoire was profiled, and TCRdb retains in-frame clones only, with some absent. The data show more than 100,000 clones, with about three quarters seen just once and about 7.8% held by the top ten. This sample is part of a study of cytomegalovirus exposure and HLA in healthy donors. The sequence was obtained from a woman in her forties in good health and CMV-seropositive. Sequencing input: PBMCs.

The CDR3 sequence is CASSLGETGRSPLHF. CDR3 bases: TGTGCCAGCAGCTTAGGCGAAACAGGGAGATCACCCCTCCACTTT. The genes are TRBV13 and TRBJ1-6; D is perhaps TRBD1 (6 bases). The CDR3 contains 15 residues. The V gene lost 0 bases and the J gene lost 10 bases, with 13 bases spanning the gap. The germline V gene encodes CDR1 PRHDT and CDR2 FYEKMQ (reference sequence).